Each of the 7 T cell receptor beta chains below was sequenced from the same sample in a study of T cells in Graves' hyperthyroidism and ophthalmopathy. RNA transcripts provided the source from which TCR beta CDR3 regions were amplified. TCR CDR3 regions were first amplified by RT-PCR with HTBI primers. TCRdb reanalysed the multiplex PCR reads using MiXCR and keeps one entry per CDR3 protein. Among a few hundred thousand distinct CDR3 sequences listed, 17% were seen once. The specimen was blood. The source of these receptors is a woman aged 18-29 years with Graves' ophthalmopathy.

This clonotype has ten or more counts. The gene calls are TRBV27 and TRBJ2-7; 9 nucleotides line up with TRBD1. Trimming cost V 3 bases and J 3 bases; bases outside gene matches: 6. The germline gives CDR1 MNHEY, CDR2 SMNVEV (reference sequence). The CDR3 contains 15 residues. CDR3 DNA sequence: TGTGCCAGCAGTTTCTTTACGGGACAGGGCTACGAGCAGTACTTC. Encoded protein: CASSFFTGQGYEQYF.

This clonotype showed up just a few times. CDR3 coding DNA: TGCGCCAGCAGCCAAAATCTAGCGGGAGTTTTGGATACGCAGTATTTT. This sequence encodes CASSQNLAGVLDTQYF. The chain carries TRBV4-3 and TRBJ2-3; the match to TRBD2 covers 10 bases. V lost 2 bases and J lost 6; bases outside the gene matches: 8. The CDR3 sequence is 16 residues long. The germline gives CDR1 LGHNA, CDR2 YSLEER.

This clonotype has at least ten counts. CDR3 coding DNA: TGTGCCAGCAGCAAGACTAGCGGAGAAGAGACCCAGTACTTC. Translation: CASSKTSGEETQYF. The chain carries TRBV7-2 and TRBJ2-5, with TRBD2 identical over 9 bases. The CDR3 is made up of 14 amino acids. The ends lost 5 bases at V and 3 bases at J; junction bases unmatched: 4. Germline CDR1 SGHTA, CDR2 FQGNSA.

This clonotype was seen a handful of times. The V and J genes are TRBV7-9 and TRBJ2-3; perhaps TRBD1 as D (6 bases). The germline V gene encodes CDR1 SEHNR and CDR2 FQNEAQ (reference sequence). V dropped 3 bases and J dropped 4 bases, with 8 bases sitting between them. The CDR3 runs 13 residues. CDR3: CASSLGHSDTQYF. Written as DNA, the CDR3 is TGTGCCAGCAGCTTGGGACACTCAGATACGCAGTATTTT.

This clonotype was seen ten or more times. V gene TRBV5-1 combines with J gene TRBJ2-7; TRBD2 matches at 10 bases. V dropped 2 bases and J dropped 2; count of bases not matched to a gene: 4. Germline loops: CDR1 SGHRS, CDR2 YFSETQ. This CDR3 is built from 15 residues. CDR3 nucleotide sequence: TGCGCCAGCAGCTTCGGAGGACTAGCGGCCTACGAGCAGTACTTC. It codes for CASSFGGLAAYEQYF.

This clonotype has ten or more counts. The rearrangement links TRBV7-2 to TRBJ2-1, with 7 bases fitting TRBD1. Germline V gives CDR1 SGHTA, CDR2 FQGNSA. Trimming cost V 2 bases and J 3 bases; bases outside gene matches: 10. There are 17 residues in the CDR3. The CDR3 DNA is TGTGCCAGCAGCTTAATACAGGGGATTGGAGTCTACAATGAGCAGTTCTTC. Translation: CASSLIQGIGVYNEQFF.

Ten or more counts support this clonotype. The V and J genes are TRBV20-1 and TRBJ2-3; D uncertain. V lost 0 bases and J lost 0, with 7 bases in between. CDR1 DFQATT and CDR2 SNEGSKA come from the germline V gene (reference sequence). The CDR3 spans 14 residues. CDR3 DNA: TGCAGTGCTAGAGACCCTTCCAGCACAGATACGCAGTATTTT. Translating it yields CSARDPSSTDTQYF.